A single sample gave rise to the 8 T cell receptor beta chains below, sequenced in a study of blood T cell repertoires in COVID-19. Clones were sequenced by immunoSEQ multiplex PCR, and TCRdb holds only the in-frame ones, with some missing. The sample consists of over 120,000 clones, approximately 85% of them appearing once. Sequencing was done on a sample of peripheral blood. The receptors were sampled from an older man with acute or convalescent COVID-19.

CDR3 sequence (DNA): TGTGCCAGCAGTCCCGACAGAGAGAGTGGCTACACCTTC. This sequence encodes CASSPDRESGYTF. This chain links TRBV2 with TRBJ1-2; D is perhaps TRBD1 (5 bases). The CDR3 loop spans 13 amino acids. Trimming stripped 5 bases from V and 7 bases from J, with 14 bases between. From germline, CDR1 is SNHLY and CDR2 FYNNEI.

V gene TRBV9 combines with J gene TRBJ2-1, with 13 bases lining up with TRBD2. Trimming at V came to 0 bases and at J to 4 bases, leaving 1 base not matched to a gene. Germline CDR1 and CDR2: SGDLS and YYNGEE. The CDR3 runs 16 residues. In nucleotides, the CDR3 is TGTGCCAGCAGCGTAGAGGGACTAGCGGGATACAATGAGCAGTTCTTC. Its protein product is CASSVEGLAGYNEQFF.

The chain's CDR3 is CASSLNAVGGTEAFF. The CDR3 coding sequence is TGCGCCAGCAGCTTGAATGCTGTAGGGGGCACTGAAGCTTTCTTT. The rearrangement links TRBV5-1 to TRBJ1-1, with D possibly TRBD1 on 6 matching bases. There are 15 residues in the CDR3. CDR1 is SGHRS and CDR2 is YFSETQ in the germline V gene. V was cut by 1 base and J by 4 bases, with 14 bases left in between.

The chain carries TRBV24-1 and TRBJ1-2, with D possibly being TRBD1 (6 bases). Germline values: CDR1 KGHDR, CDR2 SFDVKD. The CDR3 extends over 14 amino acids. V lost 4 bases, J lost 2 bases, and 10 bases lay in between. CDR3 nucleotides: TGTGCCACCAGTGAATCAGACAGGAACTATGGCTACACCTTC. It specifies CATSESDRNYGYTF.

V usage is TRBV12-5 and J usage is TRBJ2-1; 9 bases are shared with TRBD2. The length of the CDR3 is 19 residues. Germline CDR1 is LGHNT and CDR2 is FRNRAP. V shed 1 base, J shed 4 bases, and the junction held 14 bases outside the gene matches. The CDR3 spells CASGLAKTSGPMEYNEQFF. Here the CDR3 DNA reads TGTGCTAGTGGTTTGGCAAAGACTAGCGGCCCAATGGAGTACAATGAGCAGTTCTTC.

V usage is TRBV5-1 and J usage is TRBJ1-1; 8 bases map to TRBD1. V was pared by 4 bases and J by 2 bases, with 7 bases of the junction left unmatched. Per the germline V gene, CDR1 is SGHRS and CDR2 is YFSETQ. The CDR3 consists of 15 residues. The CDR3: CASSPVAGGNTEAFF. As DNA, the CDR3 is TGCGCCAGCAGCCCCGTAGCAGGGGGCAACACTGAAGCTTTCTTT.

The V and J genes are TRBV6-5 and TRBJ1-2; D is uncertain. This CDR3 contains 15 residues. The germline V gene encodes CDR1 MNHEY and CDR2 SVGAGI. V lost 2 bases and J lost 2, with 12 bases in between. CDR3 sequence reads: CASSYDMAGNYGYTF. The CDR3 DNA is TGTGCCAGCAGTTACGACATGGCAGGCAACTATGGCTACACCTTC.

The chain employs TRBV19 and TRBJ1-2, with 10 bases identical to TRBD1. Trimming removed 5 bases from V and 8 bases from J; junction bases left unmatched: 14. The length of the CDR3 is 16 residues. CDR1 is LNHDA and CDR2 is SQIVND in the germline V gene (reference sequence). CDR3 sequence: CASSPQPRDRGRGYTF. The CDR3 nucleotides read TGTGCCAGTAGTCCCCAACCCCGGGACAGGGGAAGGGGCTACACCTTC. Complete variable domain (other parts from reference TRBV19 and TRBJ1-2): DGGITQSPKYLFRKEGQNVTLSCEQNLNHDAMYWYRQDPGQGLRLIYYSQIVNDFQKGDIAEGYSVSREKKESFPLTVTSAQKNPTAFYLCASSPQPRDRGRGYTFGSGTRLTVV.